The rows below give T cell receptor beta chains drawn from one sample of a study of cytomegalovirus exposure and HLA in healthy donors. Clones were read by immunoSEQ multiplex PCR, and TCRdb kept only the in-frame ones, dropping some. There are some 130,000 clones in the sample; roughly three fifths occur only once, and 2% to 3% lies in the top ten. What was sequenced was PBMCs. These TCRs come from a woman in her thirties or forties in good health and CMV-seronegative. Each CDR3 is given without its conserved first and last residue.

V,CDR3
TRBV19,ASSRRQGRNQPQH
TRBV7-8,ASSLDSSPLH
TRBV15,ATSRHFADQGDEQF
TRBV2,ATKVGQGASYEQY
TRBV15,ATSRSNQPQH
TRBV12-2,ASRGTGGEGSDEKLF
TRBV29-1,SVEGAGWKFWEQF
TRBV5-4,ASSPRQGHYTGELF
TRBV27,ASTRGPAYEQY
TRBV5-8,ASSLVDRNQGYT
TRBV11-3,ASSFGGSSYNEQF
TRBV4-3,ASSQEWRSREGYT
TRBV2,ASRLLAGNAGELF
TRBV11-1,ASSFPGQTGELF
TRBV5-6,ASSSIQQGTGETQY
TRBV15,ATELAGARERANVLT
TRBV6-1,ASSAWRGSTDTQY
TRBV10-1,ASSASLARETQY
TRBV30,AWRDRRTDTQY
TRBV5-1,ASSLLGGETQY
TRBV9,ASSALTGRLPNEKLF
TRBV27,ASGPPGLRASEQY
TRBV4-1,ASSHPIAGANTGELF
TRBV7-8,ASSLGTGANTGELF
TRBV11-2,ASSLTQPTGASADTQY
TRBV5-4,ASSLATYNEQF
TRBV6-5,ASKRQGGNEKLF
TRBV28,ASVHGINSYEQY
TRBV25-1,ASSESNNYGYT
TRBV6-5,ASSYGFEEKETQY
TRBV9,ASSPRGQGETQY